This T cell receptor beta chain was sequenced during a study of post-analysis software for immune sequencing data (dated by TCRdb to between 2014 and 2016). About the full investigation: Relapsing-remitting, secondary progressive and progressive-relapsing multiple sclerosis were recorded as disease courses, and subtype annotation was lacking for some patients. Patient repertoires were compared against over ten previously published healthy control repertoires from donors aged about 6 to 26 years. A subset of samples was prepared in parallel using single-end sample barcoding, then pooled and co-amplified after Illumina adapter ligation. General conclusions and limits of the study: Direct clustering with F measure revealed strong co-clustering of samples prepared in the same batch, which led to a batch-effect correction. Significantly higher frequencies in patients than in controls were found for about five TRBV segments, including TRBV5-6, TRBV5-1 and TRBV20-1. The multiple sclerosis patient group was slightly younger than the control group. Multiple sclerosis patients had significantly lower normalized Chao1 diversity than controls, a result that suggests substantial peripheral T-cell clonal expansion.

TCR beta repertoires were profiled from peripheral blood of 13 young patients with multiple sclerosis to demonstrate the VDJtools post-analysis software. The multiple sclerosis patients were children and adolescents ranging in age from roughly 6 to 16 years. The germline V gene specifies MNHEY as CDR1 and SVGEGT as CDR2. The CDR3 covers 17 residues, taking in both the cysteine and the phenylalanine. Only the CDR3 part of the read is kept: 51 bases, read in frame from the first base. Unmatched junction bases come to 9, with V trimmed by 0 bases and J by 4 bases. As for this clonotype: Its antigen is currently not known. There are no base qualities to consult, and no much larger clone falls within one base.

Preparation of the library involved PCR. Sequencing took place on an Illumina HiSeq 2500. To reduce PCR and sequencing biases, unique molecular identifiers were incorporated into the TCR beta cDNA libraries. About 500,000 cDNA molecules were obtained for every 1 to 10 million input T cells, so each molecule roughly corresponded to one T cell. Patient libraries were prepared and sequenced with the same protocol used for the earlier healthy control dataset. Samples belonging to the same batch were prepared together, multiplexed and sequenced on a shared HiSeq lane. The authors processed their data as follows. Raw barcoded reads were processed with MIGEC, discarding single-read molecular identifier groups before consensus assembly and CDR3 extraction. Clonotype tables were post-analysed with VDJtools, and diversity was normalized by down-sampling all datasets to the smallest sample size. To correct batch-related cross-sample contamination, repertoire overlap clustering matched CDR3 amino acid sequences but not nucleotide sequences. The raw public reads went through TCRdb reprocessing: fastp at Q25, MiXCR clone calling, in-frame beta chains kept. Rows with a matching CDR3 protein are joined into one entry that keeps the most common DNA and genes. These V and J calls rely on TCRdb rather than the paper's analysis. The sample table lists approximately 660,000 distinct CDR3 sequences, around 60% of them with a count of one. The top ten clonotypes cover 11% of the sample.

The sequence came from a girl aged 2-10 years with multiple sclerosis. The chain is made from TRBV6-2 or TRBV6-3 and TRBJ2-7; 10 middle bases align to TRBD2. Input material: blood. The sequence in DNA is TGTGCCAGCAGTTACTCGATGGCTAGCGGGGGACCATACGAGCAGTACTTC. This is translated as CASSYSMASGGPYEQYF.